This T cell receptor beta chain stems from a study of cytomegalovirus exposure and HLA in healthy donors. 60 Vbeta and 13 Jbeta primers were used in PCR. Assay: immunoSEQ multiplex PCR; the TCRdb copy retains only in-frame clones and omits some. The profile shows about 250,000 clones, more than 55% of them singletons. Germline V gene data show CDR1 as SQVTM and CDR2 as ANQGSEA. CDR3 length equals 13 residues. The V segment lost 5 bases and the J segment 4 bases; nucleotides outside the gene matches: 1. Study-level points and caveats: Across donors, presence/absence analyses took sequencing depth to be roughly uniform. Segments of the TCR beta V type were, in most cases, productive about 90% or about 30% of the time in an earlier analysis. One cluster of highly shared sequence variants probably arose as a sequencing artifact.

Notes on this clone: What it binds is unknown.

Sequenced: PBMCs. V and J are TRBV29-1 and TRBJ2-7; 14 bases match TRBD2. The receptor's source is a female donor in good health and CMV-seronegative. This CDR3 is CSVRTSGRYEQYF. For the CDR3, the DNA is TGCAGCGTTAGGACTAGCGGGAGGTACGAGCAGTACTTC.